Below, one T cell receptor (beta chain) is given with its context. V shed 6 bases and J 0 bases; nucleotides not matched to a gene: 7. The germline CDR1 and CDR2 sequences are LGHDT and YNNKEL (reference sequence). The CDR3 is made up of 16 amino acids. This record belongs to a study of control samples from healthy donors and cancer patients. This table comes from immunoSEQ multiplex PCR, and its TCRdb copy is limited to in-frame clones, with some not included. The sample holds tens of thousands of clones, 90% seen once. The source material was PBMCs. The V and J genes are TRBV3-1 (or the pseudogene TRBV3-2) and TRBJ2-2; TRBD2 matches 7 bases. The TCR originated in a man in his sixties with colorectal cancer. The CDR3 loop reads CASSRRGESNTGELFF. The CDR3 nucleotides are TGTGCCAGCAGTCGTCGGGGGGAATCGAACACCGGGGAGCTGTTTTTT.